What follows is one TCR beta chain and its context. This record belongs to a study of cytomegalovirus exposure and HLA in healthy donors. CDR3 size: 16 residues. With 3 bases clipped from V and 7 bases from J, the junction kept 7 bases outside the gene matches. Germline lookup yields CDR1 LNHDA and CDR2 SQIVND (reference sequence). This PCR relied on a set of 60 Vbeta primers and 13 Jbeta primers. TCRdb's table, derived via immunoSEQ multiplex PCR, lists solely in-frame clones and lacks some. The sample holds 100,000 to 150,000 clones. The TCR comes from a man aged 18 to 35 in good health and CMV-seronegative. Sample: PBMCs. The chain has TRBV19 and TRBJ2-1; 12 nucleotides align to TRBD2. CDR3 loop: CASSITTSGGGNEQFF. The DNA for the CDR3 is TGTGCCAGTAGTATTACGACTAGCGGGGGAGGGAATGAGCAGTTCTTC.